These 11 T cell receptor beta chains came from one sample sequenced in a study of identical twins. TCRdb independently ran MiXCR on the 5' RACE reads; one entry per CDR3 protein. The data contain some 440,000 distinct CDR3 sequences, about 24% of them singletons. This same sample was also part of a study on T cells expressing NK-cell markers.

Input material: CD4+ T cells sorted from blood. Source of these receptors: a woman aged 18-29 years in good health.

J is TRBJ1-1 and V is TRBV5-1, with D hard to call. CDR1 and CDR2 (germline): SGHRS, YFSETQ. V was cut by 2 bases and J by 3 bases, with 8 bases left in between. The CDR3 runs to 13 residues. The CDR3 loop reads CASSLGYDTEAFF. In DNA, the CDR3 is TGCGCCAGCAGCTTAGGGTATGACACTGAAGCTTTCTTT.

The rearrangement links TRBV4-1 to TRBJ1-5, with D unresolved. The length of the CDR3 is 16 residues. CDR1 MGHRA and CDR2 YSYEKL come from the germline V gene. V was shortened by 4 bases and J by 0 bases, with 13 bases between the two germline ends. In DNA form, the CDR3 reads TGCGCCAGCAGCCTCCTTTGGCTGTCTAGCAATCAGCCCCAGCATTTT. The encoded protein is CASSLLWLSSNQPQHF.

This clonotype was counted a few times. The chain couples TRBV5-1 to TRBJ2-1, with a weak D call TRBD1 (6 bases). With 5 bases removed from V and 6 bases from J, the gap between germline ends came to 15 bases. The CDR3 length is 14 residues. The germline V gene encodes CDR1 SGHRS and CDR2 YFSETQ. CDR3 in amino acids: CASRDAQGGNEQFF. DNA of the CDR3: TGCGCCAGCAGAGACGCACAAGGGGGCAATGAGCAGTTCTTC.

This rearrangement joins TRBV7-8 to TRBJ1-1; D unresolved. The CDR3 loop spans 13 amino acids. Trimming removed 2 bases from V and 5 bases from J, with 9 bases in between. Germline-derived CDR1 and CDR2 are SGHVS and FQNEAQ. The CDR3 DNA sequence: TGTGCCAGCAGCTTAACGGCTTCGACTGAAGCTTTCTTT. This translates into CASSLTASTEAFF.

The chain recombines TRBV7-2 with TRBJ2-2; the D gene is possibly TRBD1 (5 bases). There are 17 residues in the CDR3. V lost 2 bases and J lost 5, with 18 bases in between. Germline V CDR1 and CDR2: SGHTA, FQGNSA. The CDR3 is CASSLRAQGFGTGELFF. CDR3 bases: TGTGCCAGCAGCTTACGCGCCCAGGGTTTTGGTACCGGGGAGCTGTTTTTT.

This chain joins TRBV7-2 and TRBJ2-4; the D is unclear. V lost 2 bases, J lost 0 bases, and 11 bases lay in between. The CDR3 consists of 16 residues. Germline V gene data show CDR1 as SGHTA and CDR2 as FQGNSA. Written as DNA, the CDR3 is TGTGCCAGCAGCTTAACCCAGGTCCTAGCCAAAAACATTCAGTACTTC. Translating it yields CASSLTQVLAKNIQYF.

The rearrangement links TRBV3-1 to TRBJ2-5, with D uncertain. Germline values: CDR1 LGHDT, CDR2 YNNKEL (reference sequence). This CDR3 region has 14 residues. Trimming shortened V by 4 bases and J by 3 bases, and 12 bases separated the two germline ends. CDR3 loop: CASSPVWGKETQYF. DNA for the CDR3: TGTGCCAGCAGCCCCGTATGGGGTAAAGAGACCCAGTACTTC.

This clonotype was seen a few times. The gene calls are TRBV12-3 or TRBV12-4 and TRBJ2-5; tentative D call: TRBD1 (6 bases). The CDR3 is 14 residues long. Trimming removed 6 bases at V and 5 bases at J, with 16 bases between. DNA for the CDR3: TGTGCCAGCAGCTCCCTCTTGGGGGCGGAGACCCAGTACTTC. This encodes CASSSLLGAETQYF.

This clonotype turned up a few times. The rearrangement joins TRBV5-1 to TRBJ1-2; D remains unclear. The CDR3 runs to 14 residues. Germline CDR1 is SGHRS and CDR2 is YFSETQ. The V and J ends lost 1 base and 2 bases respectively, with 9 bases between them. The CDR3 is CASSLLDGNYGYTF. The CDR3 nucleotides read TGCGCCAGCAGCTTGTTGGACGGGAACTATGGCTACACCTTC.

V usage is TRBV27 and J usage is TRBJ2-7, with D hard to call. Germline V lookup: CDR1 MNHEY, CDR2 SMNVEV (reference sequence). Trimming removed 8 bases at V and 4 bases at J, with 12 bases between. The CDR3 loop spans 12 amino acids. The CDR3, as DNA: TGTGCCAGCGGAACAGAAGGTTACGAGCAGTACTTC. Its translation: CASGTEGYEQYF.

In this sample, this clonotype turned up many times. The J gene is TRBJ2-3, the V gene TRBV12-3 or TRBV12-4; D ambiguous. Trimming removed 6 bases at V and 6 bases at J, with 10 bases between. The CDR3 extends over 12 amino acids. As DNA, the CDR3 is TGTGCCAGCAGAGCCCACGGGGATACGCAGTATTTT. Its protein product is CASRAHGDTQYF.